One sample yielded the 14 T cell receptor beta chains listed below, sequenced in a study of blood T cell repertoires in COVID-19. Sequencing used immunoSEQ multiplex PCR; TCRdb keeps in-frame clones, though not all of them. The table lists 50,000 to 65,000 clones, 86% of them singletons. Sequenced: peripheral blood. These receptors were taken from a man aged 50-60 years with active COVID-19.

This clone was seen a few times. The rearrangement links TRBV2 to TRBJ2-5; tentative D call: TRBD2 (5 bases). This CDR3 has 13 amino acids. Trimming left V 7 bases short and J 2 bases short, with 11 bases between. Germline assignment: CDR1 SNHLY and CDR2 FYNNEI. In DNA, the CDR3 is TGTGCCAGCACAGCTAGCAGACAAGAGACCCAGTACTTC. This encodes CASTASRQETQYF.

This clone showed up just once. The chain joins TRBV4-1 to TRBJ2-1; a weak D match, TRBD2 (7 bases). CDR1 is MGHRA and CDR2 is YSYEKL in the germline V gene. The CDR3 runs 16 residues. V was trimmed by 0 bases and J by 3 bases, leaving 12 bases between them. The CDR3 DNA follows: TGCGCCAGCAGCCAAGAAGGGGGGGTATACTACAATGAGCAGTTCTTC. It codes for CASSQEGGVYYNEQFF.

V gene TRBV29-1 combines with J gene TRBJ1-1; D is uncertain. The length of the CDR3 is 12 residues. CDR1 and CDR2 from the germline V gene are SQVTM and ANQGSEA. V was clipped by 4 bases and J by 1 base, with 7 bases between them. In DNA, the CDR3 is TGCAGCGTTGTCCGGGGGAACACTGAAGCTTTCTTT. Translating gives CSVVRGNTEAFF.

The chain couples TRBV11-3 to TRBJ2-1; 9 nucleotides agree with TRBD2. This CDR3 region has 15 residues. J lost 5 bases, V lost 2 bases, and 4 bases had no gene match. CDR1 is SGHNT and CDR2 is YENEEA in the germline V gene. The CDR3 DNA reads TGTGCCAGCAGCTTAAATAGCGGGAGAGACAATGAGCAGTTCTTC. It is translated as CASSLNSGRDNEQFF. Together with reference TRBV11-3 and TRBJ2-1, the CDR3 gives the full variable domain: EAGVVQSPRYKIIEKKQPVAFWCNPISGHNTLYWYLQNLGQGPELLIRYENEEAVDDSQLPKDRFSAERLKGVDSTLKIQPAELGDSAVYLCASSLNSGRDNEQFFGPGTRLTVL.

The CDR3 here is CATGDRGRGGYTF. CDR3 DNA: TGTGCCACAGGGGACAGGGGGCGTGGTGGCTACACCTTC. This rearrangement joins TRBV6-5 to TRBJ1-2; 12 bases line up with TRBD1. The V gene's germline CDR1 is MNHEY and CDR2 SVGAGI. V trimming: 10 bases; J trimming: 7 bases; junction bases outside the gene matches: 7. The CDR3 spans 13 residues.

The V gene is TRBV7-3, the J gene TRBJ2-7; 8 nucleotides agree with TRBD1. This CDR3 is 15 amino acids long. Trimming cost V 2 bases and J 6 bases; bases outside gene matches: 9. The V gene's germline CDR1 is SGHTA and CDR2 FQGTGA. The CDR3 DNA reads as TGTGCCAGCAGCTTATTCGCACGGACAGGGCCCGAGCAGTACTTC. It is translated as CASSLFARTGPEQYF.

V and J are TRBV2 and TRBJ1-3; 12 bases are shared with TRBD1. CDR1 is SNHLY, CDR2 FYNNEI, per germline. The length of the CDR3 is 18 residues. The trim removed 6 bases at V and 1 base at J, leaving 10 bases unmatched. CDR3 loop: CASSSGTGGAGSGNTIYF. The CDR3 DNA is TGTGCCAGCAGCTCCGGGACAGGGGGCGCCGGTTCTGGAAACACCATATATTTT.

The rearrangement uses TRBV5-1 and TRBJ2-7, with 14 bases fitting TRBD2. The V segment lost 4 bases and the J segment 6 bases; nucleotides outside the gene matches: 6. In germline, CDR1 is SGHRS, CDR2 YFSETQ. This CDR3 has 15 residues. CDR3 protein: CASSLRLAGGSEQYF. The CDR3 DNA follows: TGCGCCAGCAGCCTCCGACTAGCGGGAGGGAGCGAGCAGTACTTC.

This rearrangement joins TRBV30 to TRBJ1-1, with D possibly being TRBD1 (6 bases). The CDR3 has 17 amino acids. Trimming removed 5 bases from V and 3 bases from J, with 25 bases in between. Looked up from germline, CDR1 is GTSNPN and CDR2 is SVGIG (reference sequence). CDR3: CAWATRRQARGDTEAFF. The CDR3 DNA reads TGTGCCTGGGCAACACGAAGACAGGCGAGGGGAGACACTGAAGCTTTCTTT. The full variable domain, completed using reference TRBV30 and TRBJ1-1, is SQTIHQWPATLVQPVGSPLSLECTVEGTSNPNLYWYRQAAGRGLQLLFYSVGIGQISSEVPQNLSASRPQDRQFILSSKKLLLSDSGFYLCAWATRRQARGDTEAFFGQGTRLTVV.

The V and J genes are TRBV7-6 and TRBJ2-1; 12 bases are a match to TRBD2. This CDR3 is 15 amino acids long. The trim removed 1 base at V and 7 bases at J, leaving 2 bases unmatched. Germline lookup yields CDR1 SGHVS and CDR2 FNYEAQ. The CDR3 region is CASSLELAGGNEQFF. The CDR3 coding sequence is TGTGCCAGCAGCTTAGAACTAGCGGGGGGAAATGAGCAGTTCTTC.

V gene TRBV24-1 combines with J gene TRBJ2-1; a weak D match, TRBD2 (6 bases). Trimming took off 4 bases at V and 7 bases at J, with 7 bases between the two ends. The germline V gene has CDR1 KGHDR and CDR2 SFDVKD. The CDR3 is 12 amino acids. CDR3 sequence: CATSEGLNEQFF. The CDR3 region has the DNA TGTGCCACCAGTGAGGGACTTAATGAGCAGTTCTTC.

The chain combines TRBV3-1 (or the pseudogene TRBV3-2) with TRBJ2-5; D gene ambiguous. Germline CDR1 is LGHDT and CDR2 is YNNKEL (reference sequence). CDR3 length: 14 residues. Deletions cut 1 base from V and 2 bases from J, with 8 bases between. CDR3 loop: CASSQGATQETQYF. The CDR3 region has the DNA TGTGCCAGCAGCCAAGGAGCGACGCAAGAGACCCAGTACTTC.

By share of the sample, this clone is medium-sized (0.01 to 0.1%). In the same sample, other DNA sequences code for this CDR3. The CDR3 DNA reads TGTGCCAGCAGCTTAGACGGGACTCGAACCTACGAGCAGTACTTC. Its protein is CASSLDGTRTYEQYF. This chain connects TRBV7-2 to TRBJ2-7, with D maybe TRBD2 (6 bases). There are 15 residues in the CDR3. Looked up from germline, CDR1 is SGHTA and CDR2 is FQGNSA. V was clipped by 1 base and J by 2 bases, with 12 bases between them.

This clone was seen a single time. V is TRBV19 and J is TRBJ1-2; 7 bases are a match to TRBD1. Germline V gives CDR1 LNHDA, CDR2 SQIVND (reference sequence). V was pared by 7 bases and J by 4 bases, with 9 bases of the junction left unmatched. The CDR3 spans 14 residues. The CDR3 loop reads CASTSGTATYGYTF. CDR3 nucleotide sequence: TGTGCCAGTACCTCCGGGACAGCAACCTATGGCTACACCTTC.